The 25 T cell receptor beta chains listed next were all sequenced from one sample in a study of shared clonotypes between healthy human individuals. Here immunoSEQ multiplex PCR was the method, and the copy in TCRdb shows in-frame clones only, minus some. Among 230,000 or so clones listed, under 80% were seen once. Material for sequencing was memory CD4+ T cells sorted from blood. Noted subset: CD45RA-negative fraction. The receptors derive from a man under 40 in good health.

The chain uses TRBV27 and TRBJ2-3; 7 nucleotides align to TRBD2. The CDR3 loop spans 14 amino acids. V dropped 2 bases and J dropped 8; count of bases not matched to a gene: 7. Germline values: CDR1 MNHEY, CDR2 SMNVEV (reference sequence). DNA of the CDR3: TGTGCCAGCAGTTTAGCTAGCGGCGTCGGTACGCAGTATTTT. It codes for CASSLASGVGTQYF.

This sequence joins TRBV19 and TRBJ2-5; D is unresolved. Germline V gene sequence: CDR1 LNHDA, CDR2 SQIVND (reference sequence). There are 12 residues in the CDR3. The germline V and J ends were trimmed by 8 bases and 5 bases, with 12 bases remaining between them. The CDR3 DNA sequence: TGTGCCAGTGGAGAGGTAGGGGAGACCCAGTACTTC. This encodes CASGEVGETQYF.

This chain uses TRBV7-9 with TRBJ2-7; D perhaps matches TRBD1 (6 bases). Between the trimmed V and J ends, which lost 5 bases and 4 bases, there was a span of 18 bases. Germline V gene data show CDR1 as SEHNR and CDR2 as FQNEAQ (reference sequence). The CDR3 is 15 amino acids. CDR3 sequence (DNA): TGTGCCAGCAGCGACTACCGGGACAAAATTTACGAGCAGTACTTC. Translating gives CASSDYRDKIYEQYF.

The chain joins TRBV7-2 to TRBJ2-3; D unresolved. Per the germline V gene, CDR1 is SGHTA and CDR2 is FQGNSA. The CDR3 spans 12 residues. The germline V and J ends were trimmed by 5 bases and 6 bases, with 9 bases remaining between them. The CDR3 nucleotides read TGTGCCAGCAGCCCACTCCGGGATACGCAGTATTTT. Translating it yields CASSPLRDTQYF.

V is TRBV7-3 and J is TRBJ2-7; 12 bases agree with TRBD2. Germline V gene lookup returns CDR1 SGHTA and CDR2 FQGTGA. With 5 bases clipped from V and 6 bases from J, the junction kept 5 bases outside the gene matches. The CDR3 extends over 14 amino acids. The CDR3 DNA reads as TGTGCCAGCAGCCGCGGGGGACTAGCGGGCGAGCAGTACTTC. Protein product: CASSRGGLAGEQYF.

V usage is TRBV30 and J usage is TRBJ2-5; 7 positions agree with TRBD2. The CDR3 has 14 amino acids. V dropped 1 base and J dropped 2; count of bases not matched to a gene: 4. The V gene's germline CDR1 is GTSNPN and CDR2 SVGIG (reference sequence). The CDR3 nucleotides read TGTGCCTGGAGTGGGCTAGCGGTACAAGAGACCCAGTACTTC. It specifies CAWSGLAVQETQYF.

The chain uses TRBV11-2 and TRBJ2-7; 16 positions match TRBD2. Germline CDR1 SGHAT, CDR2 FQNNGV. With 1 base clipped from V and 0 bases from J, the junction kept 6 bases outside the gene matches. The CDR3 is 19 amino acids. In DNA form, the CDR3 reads TGTGCCAGCAGCTTAGTCCTGGGACTAGCGGGAGGGACCTCCTACGAGCAGTACTTC. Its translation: CASSLVLGLAGGTSYEQYF.

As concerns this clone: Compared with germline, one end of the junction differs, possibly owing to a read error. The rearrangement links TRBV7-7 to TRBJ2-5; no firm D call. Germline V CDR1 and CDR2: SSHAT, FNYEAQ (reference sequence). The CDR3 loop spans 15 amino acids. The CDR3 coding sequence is TGTGCTAGCAGCTTGGACGGCTTAGGCGGAGAGACCCAGTACTTC. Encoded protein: CASSLDGLGGETQYF. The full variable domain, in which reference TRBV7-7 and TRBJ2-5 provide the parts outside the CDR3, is GAGVSQSPRYKVTKRGQDVTLRCDPISSHATLYWYQQALGQGPEFLTYFNYEAQPDKSGLPSDRFSAERPEGSISTLTIQRTEQRDSAMYRCASSLDGLGGETQYFGPGTRLLVL.

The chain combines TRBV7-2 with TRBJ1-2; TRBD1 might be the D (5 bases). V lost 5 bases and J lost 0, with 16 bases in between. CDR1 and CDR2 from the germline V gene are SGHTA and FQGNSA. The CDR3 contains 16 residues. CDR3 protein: CASSRGRGGTNYGYTF. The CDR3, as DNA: TGTGCCAGCAGCCGCGGTCGTGGGGGAACTAACTATGGCTACACCTTC. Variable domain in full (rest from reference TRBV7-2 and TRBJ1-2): GAGVSQSPSNKVTEKGKDVELRCDPISGHTALYWYRQSLGQGLEFLIYFQGNSAPDKSGLPSDRFSAERTGGSVSTLTIQRTQQEDSAVYLCASSRGRGGTNYGYTFGSGTRLTVV.

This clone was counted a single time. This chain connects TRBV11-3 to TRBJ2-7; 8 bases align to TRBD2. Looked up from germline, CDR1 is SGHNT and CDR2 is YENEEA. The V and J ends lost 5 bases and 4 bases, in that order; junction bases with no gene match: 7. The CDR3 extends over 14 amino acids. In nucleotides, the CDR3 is TGTGCCAGCAGCCCCGGGACTAGACATTACGAGCAGTACTTC. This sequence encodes CASSPGTRHYEQYF.

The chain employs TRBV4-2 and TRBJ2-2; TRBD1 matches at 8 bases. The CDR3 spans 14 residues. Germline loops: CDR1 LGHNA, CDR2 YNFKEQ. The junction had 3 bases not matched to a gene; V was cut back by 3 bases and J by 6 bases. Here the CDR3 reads CASSQDREAGELFF. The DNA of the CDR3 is TGTGCCAGCAGCCAGGACAGGGAGGCCGGGGAGCTGTTTTTT.

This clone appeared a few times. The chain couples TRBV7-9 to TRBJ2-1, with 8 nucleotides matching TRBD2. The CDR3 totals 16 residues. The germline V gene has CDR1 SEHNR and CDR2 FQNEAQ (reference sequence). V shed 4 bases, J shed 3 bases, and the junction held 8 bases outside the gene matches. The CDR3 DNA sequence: TGTGCCAGCAGCTCAAGCAGCGGGAGAAGCTACAATGAGCAGTTCTTC. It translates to CASSSSSGRSYNEQFF.

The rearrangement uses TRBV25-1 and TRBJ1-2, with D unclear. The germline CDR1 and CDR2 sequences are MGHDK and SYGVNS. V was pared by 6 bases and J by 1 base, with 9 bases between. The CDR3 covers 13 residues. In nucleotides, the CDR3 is TGTGCCAGCAGGGAGAGAAATAACTATGGCTACACCTTC. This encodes CASRERNNYGYTF.

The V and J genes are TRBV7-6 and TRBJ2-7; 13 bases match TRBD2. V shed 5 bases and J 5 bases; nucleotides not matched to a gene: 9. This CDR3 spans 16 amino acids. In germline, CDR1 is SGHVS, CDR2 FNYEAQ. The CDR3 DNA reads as TGTGCCAGCAGCCCAAGGACTAGCGGGAGTGTCAACGAGCAGTACTTC. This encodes CASSPRTSGSVNEQYF.

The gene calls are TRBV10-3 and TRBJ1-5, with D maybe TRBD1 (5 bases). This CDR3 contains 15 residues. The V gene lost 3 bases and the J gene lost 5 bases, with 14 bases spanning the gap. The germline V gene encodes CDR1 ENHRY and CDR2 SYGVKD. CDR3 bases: TGTGCCATCAGTGATTCGGAGAGGGGTTATCAGCCCCAGCATTTT. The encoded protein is CAISDSERGYQPQHF.

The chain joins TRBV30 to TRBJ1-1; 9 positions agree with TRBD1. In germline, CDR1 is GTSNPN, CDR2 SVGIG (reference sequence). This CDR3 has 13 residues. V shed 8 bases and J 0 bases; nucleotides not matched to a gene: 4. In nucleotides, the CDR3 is TGTGCCCGACAGGGGGGCATGAACACTGAAGCTTTCTTT. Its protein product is CARQGGMNTEAFF. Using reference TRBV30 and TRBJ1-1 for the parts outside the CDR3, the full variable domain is SQTIHQWPATLVQPVGSPLSLECTVEGTSNPNLYWYRQAAGRGLQLLFYSVGIGQISSEVPQNLSASRPQDRQFILSSKKLLLSDSGFYLCARQGGMNTEAFFGQGTRLTVV.

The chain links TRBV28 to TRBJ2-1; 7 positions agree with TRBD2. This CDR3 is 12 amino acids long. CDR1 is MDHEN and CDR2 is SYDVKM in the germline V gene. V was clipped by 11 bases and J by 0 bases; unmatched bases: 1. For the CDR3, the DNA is TGTGCCGGCGGGAGCTCCTACAATGAGCAGTTCTTC. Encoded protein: CAGGSSYNEQFF.

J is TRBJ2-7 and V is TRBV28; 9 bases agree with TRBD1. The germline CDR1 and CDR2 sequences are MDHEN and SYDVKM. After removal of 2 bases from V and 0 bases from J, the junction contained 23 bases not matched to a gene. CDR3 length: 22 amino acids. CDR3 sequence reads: CASSLRRRIWDRAGRSSYEQYF. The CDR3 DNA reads TGTGCCAGCAGTTTAAGAAGGCGTATATGGGACAGGGCGGGGAGGAGCTCCTACGAGCAGTACTTC.

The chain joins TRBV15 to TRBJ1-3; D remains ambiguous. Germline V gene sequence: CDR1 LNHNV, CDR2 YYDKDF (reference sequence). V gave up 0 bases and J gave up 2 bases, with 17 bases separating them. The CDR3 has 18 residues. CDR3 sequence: CATSRDLAALGAGNTIYF. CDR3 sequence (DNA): TGTGCCACCAGCAGAGATCTTGCGGCTCTCGGGGCTGGAAACACCATATATTTT.

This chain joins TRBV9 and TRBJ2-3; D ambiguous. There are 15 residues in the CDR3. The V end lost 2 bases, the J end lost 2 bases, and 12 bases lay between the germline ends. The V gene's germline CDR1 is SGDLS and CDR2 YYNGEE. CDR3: CASSVNVGDTDTQYF. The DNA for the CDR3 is TGTGCCAGCAGCGTTAACGTGGGCGACACAGATACGCAGTATTTT.

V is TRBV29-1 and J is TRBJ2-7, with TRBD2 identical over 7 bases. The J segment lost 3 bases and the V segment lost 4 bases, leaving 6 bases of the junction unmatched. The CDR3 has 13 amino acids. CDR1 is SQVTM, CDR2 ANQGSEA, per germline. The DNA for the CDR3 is TGCAGCGTTGTTCAGCGGGGAAGCTACGAGCAGTACTTC. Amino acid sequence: CSVVQRGSYEQYF.

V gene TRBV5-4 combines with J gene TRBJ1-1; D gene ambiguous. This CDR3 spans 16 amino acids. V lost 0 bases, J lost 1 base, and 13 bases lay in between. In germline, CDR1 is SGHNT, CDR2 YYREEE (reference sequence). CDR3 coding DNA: TGTGCCAGCAGCTTGGAAAGTTACAAGGCGAACACTGAAGCTTTCTTT. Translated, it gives CASSLESYKANTEAFF. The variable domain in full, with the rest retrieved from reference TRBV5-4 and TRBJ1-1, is ETGVTQSPTHLIKTRGQQVTLRCSSQSGHNTVSWYQQALGQGPQFIFQYYREEENGRGNFPPRFSGLQFPNYSSELNVNALELDDSALYLCASSLESYKANTEAFFGQGTRLTVV.

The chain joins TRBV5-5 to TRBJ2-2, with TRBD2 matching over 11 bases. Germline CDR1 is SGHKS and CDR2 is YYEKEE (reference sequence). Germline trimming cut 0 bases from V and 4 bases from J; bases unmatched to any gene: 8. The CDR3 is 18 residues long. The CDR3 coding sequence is TGTGCCAGCAGCTTGGCGAGTAGCGGGAGGGGTATCACCGGGGAGCTGTTTTTT. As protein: CASSLASSGRGITGELFF. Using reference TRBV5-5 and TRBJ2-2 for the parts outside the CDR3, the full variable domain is DAGVTQSPTHLIKTRGQQVTLRCSPISGHKSVSWYQQVLGQGPQFIFQYYEKEERGRGNFPDRFSARQFPNYSSELNVNALLLGDSALYLCASSLASSGRGITGELFFGEGSRLTVL.

The CDR3 coding sequence is TGTGCCAGCAGCTTGGGTGGGACAGGGGGCAGGGAGCAGTTCTTC. Protein sequence: CASSLGGTGGREQFF. The V call is TRBV5-4, the J call TRBJ2-1; 12 nucleotides align to TRBD1. CDR1 is SGHNT and CDR2 is YYREEE in the germline V gene (reference sequence). J lost 10 bases, V lost 0 bases, and 5 bases had no gene match. The CDR3 covers 15 residues.

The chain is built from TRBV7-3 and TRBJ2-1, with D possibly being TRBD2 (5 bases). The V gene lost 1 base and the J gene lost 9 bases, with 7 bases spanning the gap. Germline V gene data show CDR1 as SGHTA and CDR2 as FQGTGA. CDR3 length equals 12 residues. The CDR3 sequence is CASSLSRGEQFF. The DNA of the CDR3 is TGTGCCAGCAGCTTAAGCCGGGGTGAGCAGTTCTTC.